This TCR beta chain stems from a study of breast tumors, draining lymph nodes, adjacent tissues. Study-level points and caveats: Findings are consistent with lymph node origin and intratumoral expansion of most tumor T cells. Tumors had less TCR diversity than lymph nodes, more than nontumor tissue. Tumor and nontumor repertoires were significantly more similar in luminal-like than in basal-like breast cancer. That most tumor T cells come from lymph nodes remained unproven.

CDR3 length: 12 residues. V was clipped by 6 bases and J by 2 bases, with 8 bases between them. The germline gives CDR1 SNHLY, CDR2 FYNNEI. Breast cancer patients provided tissue from their axillary draining lymph nodes. This clonotype was picked up many times. The target antigen is unknown. In TCRdb, the multiplex PCR reads were re-called with MiXCR into one record per CDR3 protein. The sample gives tens of thousands of distinct CDR3 sequences, about 27% of which show up once; 8% to 9% is in the top ten. The sequencing input was axillary lymph node tissue. This receptor was taken from a female donor with breast cancer. Some clones in this sample may be carry-over from other donors' samples. The rearrangement uses TRBV2 and TRBJ2-7; D might be TRBD2 (6 bases). The CDR3 bases are TGTGCCAGCAGGGAGGGTCCCTACGAGCAGTACTTC. Translation: CASREGPYEQYF.